What follows are 15 T cell receptor beta chains derived from one specimen sequenced in a study of T cell responses to AZD1222 COVID-19 vaccine. Data came from immunoSEQ multiplex PCR; TCRdb stores just in-frame clones and leaves some out. The sample consists of around 140,000 clones, about nine tenths of them appearing once. The sequencing used peripheral blood, collected on day 0 of AZD1222 vaccination. All receptors come from an adult in good health.

V is TRBV9 and J is TRBJ2-7; 8 bases line up with TRBD1. The germline gives CDR1 SGDLS, CDR2 YYNGEE. V lost 3 bases and J lost 6; bases outside the gene matches: 8. The CDR3 covers 14 residues. The CDR3 here is CASSADPGGSEQYF. CDR3 DNA sequence: TGTGCCAGCAGCGCGGACCCAGGGGGCTCCGAGCAGTACTTC.

The chain has TRBV7-9 and TRBJ2-5; TRBD1 or TRBD2 may be the D gene (5 bases each). CDR3 size: 13 residues. Germline lookup yields CDR1 SEHNR and CDR2 FQNEAQ (reference sequence). Trimming left V 1 base short and J 5 bases short, with 8 bases between. The CDR3 region has the DNA TGTGCCAGCAGCTTAGAGGGACGGGAGACCCAGTACTTC. This translates into CASSLEGRETQYF.

V usage is TRBV6-6 and J usage is TRBJ1-4; a possible D gene is TRBD1 (6 bases). The germline gives CDR1 MNHNY, CDR2 SVGAGI (reference sequence). The CDR3 spans 15 residues. V was shortened by 7 bases and J by 8 bases, with 20 bases between the two germline ends. The CDR3 DNA follows: TGTGCCAGCACCTACGGGCGGGGGCTGGGAGAAAAACTGTTTTTT. Amino acid sequence: CASTYGRGLGEKLFF.

The chain uses TRBV29-1 and TRBJ1-4; 8 positions match TRBD1. The CDR3 contains 14 residues. Germline CDR1 is SQVTM and CDR2 is ANQGSEA. V trimming: 6 bases; J trimming: 5 bases; junction bases outside the gene matches: 8. The CDR3 nucleotides read TGCAGCGTCACAACTACAGGGGGGAATGAAAAACTGTTTTTT. This translates into CSVTTTGGNEKLFF.

The chain has TRBV30 and TRBJ1-5; a possible D gene is TRBD1 (6 bases). Germline-derived CDR1 and CDR2 are GTSNPN and SVGIG (reference sequence). CDR3 length equals 13 residues. V was clipped by 4 bases and J by 1 base, with 8 bases between them. CDR3 in DNA: TGTGCCTGGAACAGGGCGAGCAATCAGCCCCAGCATTTT. It translates to CAWNRASNQPQHF.

This rearrangement joins TRBV7-2 to TRBJ2-7; D is possibly TRBD2 (5 bases). There are 16 residues in the CDR3. The germline V gene has CDR1 SGHTA and CDR2 FQGNSA. The V end lost 3 bases, the J end lost 0 bases, and 15 bases lay between the germline ends. The CDR3 DNA reads as TGTGCCAGCAGCTTGAGGAGGAGCCTGAGCTCCTACGAGCAGTACTTC. Amino acids: CASSLRRSLSSYEQYF.

This chain joins TRBV7-2 and TRBJ1-2, with D hard to call. V lost 1 base and J 1 base, leaving 7 bases between the germline ends. The CDR3 spans 14 residues. Looked up from germline, CDR1 is SGHTA and CDR2 is FQGNSA. The chain's CDR3 is CASSLVQLNYGYTF. CDR3 nucleotides: TGTGCCAGCAGCTTAGTTCAGCTTAACTATGGCTACACCTTC.

The CDR3 reads CASSVGVGAVNTIYF. Here the CDR3 DNA reads TGTGCCAGCAGCGTAGGGGTAGGGGCGGTAAACACCATATATTTT. The gene calls are TRBV9 and TRBJ1-3; possibly TRBD1 for D (5 bases). The CDR3 runs 15 residues. Trimming cost V 0 bases and J 6 bases, with 13 bases left between them. Germline-derived CDR1 and CDR2 are SGDLS and YYNGEE. The full variable domain, its missing parts supplied by reference TRBV9 and TRBJ1-3, is DSGVTQTPKHLITATGQRVTLRCSPRSGDLSVYWYQQSLDQGLQFLIQYYNGEERAKGNILERFSAQQFPDLHSELNLSSLELGDSALYFCASSVGVGAVNTIYFGEGSWLTVV.

Written as DNA, the CDR3 is TGTGCCAGCTCCCTGGCTGGGGGGGAAGTGACTGAAGCTTTCTTT. This gives the protein CASSLAGGEVTEAFF. This rearrangement joins TRBV18 to TRBJ1-1; the D gene is possibly TRBD1 (5 bases). The CDR3 spans 15 residues. Looked up from germline, CDR1 is KGHSH and CDR2 is LQKENI. V shed 6 bases and J shed 5 bases, with 19 bases lying between them. Filled out from reference TRBV18 and TRBJ1-1, the complete variable domain reads NAGVMQNPRHLVRRRGQEARLRCSPMKGHSHVYWYRQLPEEGLKFMVYLQKENIIDESGMPKERFSAEFPKEGPSILRIQQVVRGDSAAYFCASSLAGGEVTEAFFGQGTRLTVV.

The V and J genes are TRBV28 and TRBJ2-2, with no clear D. From germline, CDR1 is MDHEN and CDR2 SYDVKM. V gave up 1 base and J gave up 3 bases, with 3 bases separating them. The CDR3 covers 13 residues. The CDR3 sequence: CASSLYHTGELFF. DNA of the CDR3: TGTGCCAGCAGTTTATATCACACCGGGGAGCTGTTTTTT. Variable domain in full (rest from reference TRBV28 and TRBJ2-2): DVKVTQSSRYLVKRTGEKVFLECVQDMDHENMFWYRQDPGLGLRLIYFSYDVKMKEKGDIPEGYSVSREKKERFSLILESASTNQTSMYLCASSLYHTGELFFGEGSRLTVL.

The chain couples TRBV7-2 to TRBJ1-5; 7 bases align to TRBD1. Germline loops: CDR1 SGHTA, CDR2 FQGNSA. CDR3 length equals 15 residues. V dropped 3 bases and J dropped 1; count of bases not matched to a gene: 3. CDR3 loop: CASSFIRGSNQPQHF. DNA for the CDR3: TGTGCCAGCAGCTTCATCAGGGGGAGCAATCAGCCCCAGCATTTT.

This rearrangement joins TRBV10-3 to TRBJ1-4; D is perhaps TRBD1 (5 bases). Germline assignment: CDR1 ENHRY and CDR2 SYGVKD. The CDR3 runs to 15 residues. V was trimmed by 3 bases and J by 6 bases, leaving 14 bases between them. CDR3 coding DNA: TGTGCCATCAGTGAAGGGGCAGGACGAGATGAAAAACTGTTTTTT. It yields the protein CAISEGAGRDEKLFF.

This sequence joins TRBV6-2 or TRBV6-3 and TRBJ2-7; 10 bases are shared with TRBD2. This CDR3 spans 14 amino acids. Germline V gene data show CDR1 as MNHEY and CDR2 as SVGEGT. J was trimmed by 7 bases and V by 6 bases; bases with no gene match: 9. This chain's CDR3 is CASSWTSGGREQYF. CDR3 bases: TGTGCCAGCAGCTGGACTAGCGGTGGTCGGGAGCAGTACTTC.

This chain links TRBV6-6 with TRBJ1-2; weak D call: TRBD1 (5 bases). This CDR3 spans 13 amino acids. Germline assignment: CDR1 MNHNY and CDR2 SVGAGI (reference sequence). V was shortened by 7 bases and J by 5 bases, with 14 bases between the two germline ends. CDR3 nucleotide sequence: TGTGCCAGCACCCAGGCACAGGTTTATGGCTACACCTTC. As protein: CASTQAQVYGYTF.

This chain joins TRBV28 and TRBJ2-7; D might be TRBD1 or TRBD2, each matching 5 bases. Germline CDR1 MDHEN, CDR2 SYDVKM. Trimming stripped 6 bases from V and 4 bases from J, with 16 bases between. The CDR3 has 14 residues. The CDR3 spells CASSLSRDHYEQYF. CDR3 nucleotides: TGTGCCAGCAGCCTTTCCCGGGACCATTACGAGCAGTACTTC.